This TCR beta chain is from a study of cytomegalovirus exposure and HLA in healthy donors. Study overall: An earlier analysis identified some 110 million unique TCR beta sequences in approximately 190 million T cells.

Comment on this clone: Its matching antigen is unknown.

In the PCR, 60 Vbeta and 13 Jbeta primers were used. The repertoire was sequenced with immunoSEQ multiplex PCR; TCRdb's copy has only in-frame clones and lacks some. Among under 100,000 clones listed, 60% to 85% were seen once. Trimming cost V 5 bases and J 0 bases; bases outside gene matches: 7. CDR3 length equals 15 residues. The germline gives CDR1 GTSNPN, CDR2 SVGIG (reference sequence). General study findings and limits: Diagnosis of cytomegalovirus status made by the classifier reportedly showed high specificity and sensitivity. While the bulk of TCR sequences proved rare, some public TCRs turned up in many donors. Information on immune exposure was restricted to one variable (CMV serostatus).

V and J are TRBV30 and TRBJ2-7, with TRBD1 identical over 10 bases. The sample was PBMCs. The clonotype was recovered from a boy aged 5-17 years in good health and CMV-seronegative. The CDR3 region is CAWESGQGSSYEQYF. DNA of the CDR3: TGTGCCTGGGAGTCGGGACAGGGGTCCTCCTACGAGCAGTACTTC.